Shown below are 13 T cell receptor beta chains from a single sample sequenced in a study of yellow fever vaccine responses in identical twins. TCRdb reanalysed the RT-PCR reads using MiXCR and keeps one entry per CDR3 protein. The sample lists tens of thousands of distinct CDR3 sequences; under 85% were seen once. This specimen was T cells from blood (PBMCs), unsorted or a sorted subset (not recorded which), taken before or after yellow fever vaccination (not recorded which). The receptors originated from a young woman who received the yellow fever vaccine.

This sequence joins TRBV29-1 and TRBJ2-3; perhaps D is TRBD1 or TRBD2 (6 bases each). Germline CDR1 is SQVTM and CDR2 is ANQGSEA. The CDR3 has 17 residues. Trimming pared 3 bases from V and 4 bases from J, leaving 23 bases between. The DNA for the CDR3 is TGCAGCGTTGACCCACTAACAGGGCGATCTAGCGCAGATACGCAGTATTTT. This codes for CSVDPLTGRSSADTQYF.

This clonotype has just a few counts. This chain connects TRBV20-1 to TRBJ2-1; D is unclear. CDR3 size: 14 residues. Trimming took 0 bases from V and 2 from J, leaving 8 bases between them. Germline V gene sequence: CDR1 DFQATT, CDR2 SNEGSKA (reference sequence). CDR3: CSARDGEAYNEQFF. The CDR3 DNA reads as TGCAGTGCTAGAGATGGCGAGGCCTACAATGAGCAGTTCTTC.

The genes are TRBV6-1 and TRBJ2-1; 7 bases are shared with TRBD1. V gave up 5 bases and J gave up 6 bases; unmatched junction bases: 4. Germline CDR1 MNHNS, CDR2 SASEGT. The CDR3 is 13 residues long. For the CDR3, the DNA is TGTGCCAGCAGTACAGGGGTCGGCAATGAGCAGTTCTTC. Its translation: CASSTGVGNEQFF.

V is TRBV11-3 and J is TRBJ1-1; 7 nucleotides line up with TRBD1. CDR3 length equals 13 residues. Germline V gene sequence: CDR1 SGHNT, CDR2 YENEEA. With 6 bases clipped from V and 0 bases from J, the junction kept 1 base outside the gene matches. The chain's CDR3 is CASRTGVNTEAFF. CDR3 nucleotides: TGTGCCAGCAGAACAGGGGTGAACACTGAAGCTTTCTTT.

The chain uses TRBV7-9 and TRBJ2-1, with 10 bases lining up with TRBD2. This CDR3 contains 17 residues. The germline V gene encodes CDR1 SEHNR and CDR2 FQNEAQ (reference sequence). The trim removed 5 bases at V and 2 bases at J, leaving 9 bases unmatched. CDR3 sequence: CASSSSGSGRTYNEQFF. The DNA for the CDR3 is TGTGCCAGCAGCAGCTCTGGTAGCGGGAGGACCTACAATGAGCAGTTCTTC.

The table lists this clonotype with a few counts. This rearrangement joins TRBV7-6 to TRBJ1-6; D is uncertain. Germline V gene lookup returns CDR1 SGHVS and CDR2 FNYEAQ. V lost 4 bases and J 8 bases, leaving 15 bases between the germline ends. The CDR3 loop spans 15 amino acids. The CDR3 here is CASSSKVGTDSPLHF. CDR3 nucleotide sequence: TGTGCCAGCAGCTCAAAAGTGGGAACGGATTCACCCCTCCACTTT. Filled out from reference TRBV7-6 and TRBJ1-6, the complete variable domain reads GAGVSQSPRYKVTKRGQDVALRCDPISGHVSLYWYRQALGQGPEFLTYFNYEAQQDKSGLPNDRFSAERPEGSISTLTIQRTEQRDSAMYRCASSSKVGTDSPLHFGNGTRLTVT.

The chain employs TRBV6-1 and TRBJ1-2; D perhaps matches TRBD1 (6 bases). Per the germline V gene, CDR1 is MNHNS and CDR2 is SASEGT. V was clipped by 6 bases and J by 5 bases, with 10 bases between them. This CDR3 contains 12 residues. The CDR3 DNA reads TGTGCCAGCAGCGGGGGCGCGTATGGCTACACCTTC. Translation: CASSGGAYGYTF.

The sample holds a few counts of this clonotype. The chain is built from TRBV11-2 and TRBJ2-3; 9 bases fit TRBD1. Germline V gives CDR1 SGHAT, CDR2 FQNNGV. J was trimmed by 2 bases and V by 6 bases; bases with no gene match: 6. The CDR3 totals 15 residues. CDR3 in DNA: TGTGCCAGCAGATTCGGGACAGGGCTCACAGATACGCAGTATTTT. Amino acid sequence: CASRFGTGLTDTQYF.

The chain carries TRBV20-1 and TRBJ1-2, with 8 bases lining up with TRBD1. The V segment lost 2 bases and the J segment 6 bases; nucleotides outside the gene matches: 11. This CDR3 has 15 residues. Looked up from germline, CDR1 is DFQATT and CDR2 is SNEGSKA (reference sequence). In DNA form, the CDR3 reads TGCAGTGCTAGAAGGGCGGGACAGGTACAAGATGGCTACACCTTC. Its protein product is CSARRAGQVQDGYTF.

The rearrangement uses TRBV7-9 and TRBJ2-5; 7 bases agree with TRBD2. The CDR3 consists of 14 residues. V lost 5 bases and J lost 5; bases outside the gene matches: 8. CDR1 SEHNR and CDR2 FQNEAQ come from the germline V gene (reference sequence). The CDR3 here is CASSVVSGIETQYF. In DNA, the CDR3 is TGTGCCAGCAGCGTAGTAAGCGGGATTGAGACCCAGTACTTC.

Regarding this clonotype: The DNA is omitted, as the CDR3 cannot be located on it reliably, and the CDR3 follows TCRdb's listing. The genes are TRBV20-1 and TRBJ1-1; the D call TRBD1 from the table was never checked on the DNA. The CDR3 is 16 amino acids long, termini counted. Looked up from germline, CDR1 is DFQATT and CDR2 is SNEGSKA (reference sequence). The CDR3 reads CSAPRFGEGRNTEAFF.

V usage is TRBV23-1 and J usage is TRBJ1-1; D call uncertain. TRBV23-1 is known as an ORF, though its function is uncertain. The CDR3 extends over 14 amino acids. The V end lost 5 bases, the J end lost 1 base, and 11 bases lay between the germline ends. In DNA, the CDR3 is TGCGCCAGCAGTGAGTCTCCAGGGAACACTGAAGCTTTCTTT. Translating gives CASSESPGNTEAFF.

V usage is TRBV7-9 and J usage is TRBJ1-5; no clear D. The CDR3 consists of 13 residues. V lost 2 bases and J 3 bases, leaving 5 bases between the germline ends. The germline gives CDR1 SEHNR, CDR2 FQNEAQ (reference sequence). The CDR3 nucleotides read TGTGCCAGCAGCTTAACCCCCAATCAGCCCCAGCATTTT. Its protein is CASSLTPNQPQHF.